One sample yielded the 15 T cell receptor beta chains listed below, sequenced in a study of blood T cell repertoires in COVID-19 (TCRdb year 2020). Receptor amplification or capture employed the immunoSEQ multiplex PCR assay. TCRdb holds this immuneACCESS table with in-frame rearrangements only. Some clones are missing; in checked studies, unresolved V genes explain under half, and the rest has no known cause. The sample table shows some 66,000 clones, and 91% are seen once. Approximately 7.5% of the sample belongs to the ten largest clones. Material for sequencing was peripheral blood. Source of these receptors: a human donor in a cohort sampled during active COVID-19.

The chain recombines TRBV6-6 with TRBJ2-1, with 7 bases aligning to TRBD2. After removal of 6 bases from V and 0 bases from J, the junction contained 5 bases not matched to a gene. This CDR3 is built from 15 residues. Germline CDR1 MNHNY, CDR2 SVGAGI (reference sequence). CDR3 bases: TGTGCCAGCAGCCAAGCGGGATCCTCCTACAATGAGCAGTTCTTC. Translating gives CASSQAGSSYNEQFF.

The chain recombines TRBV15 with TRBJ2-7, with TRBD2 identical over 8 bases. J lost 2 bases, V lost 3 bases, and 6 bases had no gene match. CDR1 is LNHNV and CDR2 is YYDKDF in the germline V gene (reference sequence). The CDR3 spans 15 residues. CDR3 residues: CATSSGRGATYEQYF. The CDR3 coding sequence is TGTGCCACCAGCAGCGGGCGGGGGGCGACCTACGAGCAGTACTTC.

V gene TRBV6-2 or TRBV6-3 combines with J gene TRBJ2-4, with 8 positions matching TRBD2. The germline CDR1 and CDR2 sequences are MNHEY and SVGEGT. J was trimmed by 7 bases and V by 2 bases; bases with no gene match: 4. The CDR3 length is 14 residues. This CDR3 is CASSYPPGGNIQYF. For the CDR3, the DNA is TGTGCCAGCAGTTACCCTCCGGGGGGGAACATTCAGTACTTC.

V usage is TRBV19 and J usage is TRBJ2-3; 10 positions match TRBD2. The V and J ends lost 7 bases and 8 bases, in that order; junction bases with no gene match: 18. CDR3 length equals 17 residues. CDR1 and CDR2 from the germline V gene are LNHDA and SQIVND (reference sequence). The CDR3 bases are TGTGCCAGTACGAGGACTAGCGGAGCCAGGGGCACGAGTACGCAGTATTTT. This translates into CASTRTSGARGTSTQYF. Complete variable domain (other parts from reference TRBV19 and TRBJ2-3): DGGITQSPKYLFRKEGQNVTLSCEQNLNHDAMYWYRQDPGQGLRLIYYSQIVNDFQKGDIAEGYSVSREKKESFPLTVTSAQKNPTAFYLCASTRTSGARGTSTQYFGPGTRLTVL.

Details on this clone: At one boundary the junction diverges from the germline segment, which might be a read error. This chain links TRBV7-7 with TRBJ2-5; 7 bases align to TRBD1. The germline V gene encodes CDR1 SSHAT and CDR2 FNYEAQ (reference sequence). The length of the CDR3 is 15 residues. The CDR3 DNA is TGTGCTAGCAGCTTAGGACGACAGGGTGTAGAGACCCAGTACTTC. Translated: CASSLGRQGVETQYF. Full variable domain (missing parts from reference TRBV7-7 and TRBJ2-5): GAGVSQSPRYKVTKRGQDVTLRCDPISSHATLYWYQQALGQGPEFLTYFNYEAQPDKSGLPSDRFSAERPEGSISTLTIQRTEQRDSAMYRCASSLGRQGVETQYFGPGTRLLVL.

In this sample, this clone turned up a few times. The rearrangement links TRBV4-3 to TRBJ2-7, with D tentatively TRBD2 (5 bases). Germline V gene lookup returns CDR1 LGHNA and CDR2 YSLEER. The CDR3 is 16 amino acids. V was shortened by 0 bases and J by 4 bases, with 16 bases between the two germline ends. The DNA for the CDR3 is TGCGCCAGCAGCCAAGAGGAGGTGGGTCTGACTTACGAGCAGTACTTC. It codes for CASSQEEVGLTYEQYF.

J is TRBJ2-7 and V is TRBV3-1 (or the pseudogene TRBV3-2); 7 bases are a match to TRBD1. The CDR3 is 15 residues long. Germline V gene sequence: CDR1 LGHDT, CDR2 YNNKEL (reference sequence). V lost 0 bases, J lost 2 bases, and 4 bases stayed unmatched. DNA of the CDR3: TGTGCCAGCAGCCAAGATTACAGGGGTACCTACGAGCAGTACTTC. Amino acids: CASSQDYRGTYEQYF.

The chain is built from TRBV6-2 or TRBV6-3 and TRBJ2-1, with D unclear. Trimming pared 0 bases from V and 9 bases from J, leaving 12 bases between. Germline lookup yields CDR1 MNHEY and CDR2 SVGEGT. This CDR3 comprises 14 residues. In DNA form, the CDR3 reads TGTGCCAGCAGTTACTCGTCCGTAGCCGCTGAGCAGTTCTTC. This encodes CASSYSSVAAEQFF.

The CDR3 nucleotides read TGTGCCAGCAGCTTAGGGCGGGGGGAGGAGACCCAGTACTTC. It yields the protein CASSLGRGEETQYF. The chain has TRBV7-2 and TRBJ2-5; TRBD2 agrees at 8 bases. Germline V gives CDR1 SGHTA, CDR2 FQGNSA. Losses at the gene ends were 1 base for V and 5 bases for J; bases not matched to a gene: 3. The CDR3 has 14 amino acids.

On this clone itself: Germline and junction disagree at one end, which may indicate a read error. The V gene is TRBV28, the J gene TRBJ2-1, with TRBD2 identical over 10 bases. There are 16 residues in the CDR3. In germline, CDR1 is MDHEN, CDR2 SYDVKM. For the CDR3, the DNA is TGTGCCAGCAGGCCTCTAGCGGGGGACTCCTACAATAAGCAGTTCTTC. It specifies CASRPLAGDSYNKQFF.

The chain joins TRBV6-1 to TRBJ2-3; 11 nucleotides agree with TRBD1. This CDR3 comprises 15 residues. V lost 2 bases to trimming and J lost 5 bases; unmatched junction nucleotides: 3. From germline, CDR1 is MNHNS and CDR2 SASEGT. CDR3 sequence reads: CASSEPGQGGDTQYF. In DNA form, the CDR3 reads TGTGCCAGCAGTGAACCGGGACAGGGGGGAGATACGCAGTATTTT.

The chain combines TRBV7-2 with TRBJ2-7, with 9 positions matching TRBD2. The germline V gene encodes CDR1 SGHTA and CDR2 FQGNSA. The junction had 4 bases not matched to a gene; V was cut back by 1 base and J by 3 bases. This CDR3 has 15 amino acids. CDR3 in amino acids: CASSLGRGGYYEQYF. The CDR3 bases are TGTGCCAGCAGCTTAGGGCGGGGGGGGTACTACGAGCAGTACTTC.

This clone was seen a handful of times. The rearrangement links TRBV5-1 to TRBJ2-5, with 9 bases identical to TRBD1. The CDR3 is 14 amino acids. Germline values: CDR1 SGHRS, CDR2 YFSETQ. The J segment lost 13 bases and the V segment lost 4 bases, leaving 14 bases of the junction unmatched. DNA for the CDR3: TGCGCCAGCAGCCCCGGGGACAGGGTGCCTAACCGGTACTTC. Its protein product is CASSPGDRVPNRYF.

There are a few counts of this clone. The DNA of the CDR3 is TGTGCCAGCAGCCCTGGGACGGGAACTGGACTAAAGACCCAGTACTTC. Translated: CASSPGTGTGLKTQYF. The rearrangement uses TRBV7-2 and TRBJ2-5, with a tentative D call TRBD2 (6 bases). With 5 bases removed from V and 6 bases from J, the gap between germline ends came to 22 bases. Germline V gene data show CDR1 as SGHTA and CDR2 as FQGNSA. CDR3 length equals 16 residues. The whole variable domain, remainder taken from reference TRBV7-2 and TRBJ2-5, is GAGVSQSPSNKVTEKGKDVELRCDPISGHTALYWYRQSLGQGLEFLIYFQGNSAPDKSGLPSDRFSAERTGGSVSTLTIQRTQQEDSAVYLCASSPGTGTGLKTQYFGPGTRLLVL.

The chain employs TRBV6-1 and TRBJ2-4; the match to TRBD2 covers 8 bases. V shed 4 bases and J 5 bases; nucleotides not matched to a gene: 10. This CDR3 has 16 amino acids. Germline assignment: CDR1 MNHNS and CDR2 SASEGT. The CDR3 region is CASSVPWAGGQNIQYF. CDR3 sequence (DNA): TGTGCCAGCAGTGTCCCCTGGGCGGGAGGTCAAAACATTCAGTACTTC.